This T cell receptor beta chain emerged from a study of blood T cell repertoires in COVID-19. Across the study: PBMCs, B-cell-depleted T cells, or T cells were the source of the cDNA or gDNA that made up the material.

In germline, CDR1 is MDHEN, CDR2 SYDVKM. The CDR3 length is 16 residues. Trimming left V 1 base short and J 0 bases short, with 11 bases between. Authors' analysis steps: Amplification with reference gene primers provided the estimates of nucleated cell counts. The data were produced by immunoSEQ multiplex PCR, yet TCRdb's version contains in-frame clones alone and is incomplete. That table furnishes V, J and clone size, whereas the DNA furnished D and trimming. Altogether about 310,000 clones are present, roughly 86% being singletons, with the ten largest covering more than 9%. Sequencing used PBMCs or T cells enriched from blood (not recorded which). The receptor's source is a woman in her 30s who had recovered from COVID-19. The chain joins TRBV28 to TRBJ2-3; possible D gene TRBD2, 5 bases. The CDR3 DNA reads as TGTGCCAGCAGTTTATCCCTAGCCGTGAGCACAGATACGCAGTATTTT. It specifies CASSLSLAVSTDTQYF.